This T cell receptor beta chain is from a study of blood T cell repertoires in COVID-19. The wider study: T cells, B-cell-depleted T cells, or PBMCs supplied cDNA or gDNA.

CDR3 size: 18 residues. Germline lookup yields CDR1 SGHDN and CDR2 FVKESK. V was pared by 3 bases and J by 0 bases, with 15 bases between. Study members were between roughly 18 and 100 years old and lived in fewer than 30 US regions. Exposed volunteers were people who met a COVID-19 case within 2 weeks before study entry. In the source study's methods: Amplification from reference gene primers served as the basis for estimated nucleated cell counts. Clones were read by immunoSEQ multiplex PCR, and TCRdb kept only the in-frame ones, dropping some. The V and J calls and clone size were taken over from that table, and D and trimming were inferred from the DNA. The sample records around 400,000 clones, over 75% being singletons.

The TCR originated in a woman between 18 and 29 years old who had been exposed to COVID-19. Input material: PBMCs or T cells enriched from blood (not recorded which). This sequence joins TRBV14 and TRBJ2-6; D might be TRBD1 (6 bases). The CDR3 bases are TGTGCCAGCAGCCACGCCGGACAGCCCCTCTCTGGGGCCAACGTCCTGACTTTC. This encodes CASSHAGQPLSGANVLTF.